This T cell receptor (beta chain) appears in the sequencing data of a study of blood T cell repertoires in COVID-19. On the study more broadly: Italy, Spain and the United States were the sources of the convalescent and acute COVID-19 samples.

As processed by the authors: Reference gene primers were amplified, and this amplification served to estimate nucleated cell counts. Profiled with immunoSEQ multiplex PCR; TCRdb holds only in-frame clones, not every one. The V and J calls and clone size were taken over from that table, and D and trimming were inferred from the DNA. The sample records around 30,000 clones, roughly nine tenths being singletons. The sequence was collected from a man in his 70s with active or convalescent COVID-19. Sequencing used peripheral blood.

CDR3 nucleotides: TGTGCCAGCAGCCCCGCGGTCGACGGTAGCACAGATACGCAGTATTTT. Translating it yields CASSPAVDGSTDTQYF. The rearrangement links TRBV9 to TRBJ2-3; D gene uncertain. Between the trimmed V and J ends, which lost 4 bases and 0 bases, there was a span of 15 bases. CDR1 is SGDLS and CDR2 is YYNGEE in the germline V gene. The CDR3 covers 16 residues.